These T cell receptor beta chains were read from a single sample in a study of identical twins. TCRdb reprocessed the 5' RACE reads with MiXCR, giving one entry per CDR3 protein. The sample has about 530,000 distinct CDR3 sequences, 20% to 25% seen once. This same sample was also taken into another study, of yellow fever vaccine responses in identical twins.

The sequenced sample consisted of CD4+ T cells sorted from blood. The source of these receptors is a woman younger than 35 in good health. Both conserved end residues are part of each CDR3. D genes are given only for firm matches. Size tells how often a clone was seen (once, few, many) or the class of an expanded clone, and some rows leave it out.

d_call: -; j_call: TRBJ2-5; clone_size: -; v_call: TRBV7-2; cdr3_aa: CASSLRGAGTQYF; cdr3_nt: TGTGCCAGCAGCCTACGGGGGGCTGGGACCCAGTACTTC
d_call: -; j_call: TRBJ1-6; clone_size: -; v_call: TRBV5-1; cdr3_aa: CASSRSTSENSPLHF; cdr3_nt: TGCGCCAGCAGCCGATCCACGTCAGAAAATTCACCCCTCCACTTT
d_call: TRBD2; j_call: TRBJ2-7; clone_size: -; v_call: TRBV20-1; cdr3_aa: CSASGLAGVWEQYF; cdr3_nt: TGCAGTGCTAGCGGACTAGCGGGAGTTTGGGAGCAGTACTTC
d_call: -; j_call: TRBJ2-7; clone_size: few; v_call: TRBV10-2; cdr3_aa: CASSDRGRVDEQYF; cdr3_nt: TGCGCCAGCAGTGACCGCGGGCGGGTGGACGAGCAGTACTTC
d_call: -; j_call: TRBJ2-1; clone_size: few; v_call: TRBV12-3/TRBV12-4; cdr3_aa: CASRSGPFEQFF; cdr3_nt: TGTGCCAGCAGATCGGGTCCATTTGAGCAGTTCTTC
d_call: -; j_call: TRBJ1-5; clone_size: many; v_call: TRBV20-1; cdr3_aa: CSARAVSYQPQHF; cdr3_nt: TGCAGTGCTAGGGCCGTGAGCTATCAGCCCCAGCATTTT
d_call: TRBD1; j_call: TRBJ1-4; clone_size: -; v_call: TRBV19; cdr3_aa: CASSLRQGPTEKLFF; cdr3_nt: TGTGCCAGTAGTTTAAGACAGGGTCCGACAGAAAAACTGTTTTTT
d_call: TRBD1; j_call: TRBJ1-2; clone_size: few; v_call: TRBV27; cdr3_aa: CASRTGAKDSTF; cdr3_nt: TGTGCCAGCAGGACAGGGGCGAAGGATAGCACCTTC
d_call: TRBD1; j_call: TRBJ1-1; clone_size: -; v_call: TRBV4-2; cdr3_aa: CASSHVDREGTEAFF; cdr3_nt: TGTGCCAGCAGCCATGTTGACAGGGAGGGCACTGAAGCTTTCTTT
d_call: TRBD1; j_call: TRBJ1-1; clone_size: -; v_call: TRBV5-1; cdr3_aa: CASSPGGTGGTEAFF; cdr3_nt: TGCGCCAGCAGCCCCGGGGGGACAGGCGGGACTGAAGCTTTCTTT
d_call: TRBD2; j_call: TRBJ2-2; clone_size: few; v_call: TRBV9; cdr3_aa: CASSSRSGSVLAGAGELFF; cdr3_nt: TGTGCCAGCAGCTCTCGTAGCGGGAGTGTCCTCGCCGGGGCCGGGGAGCTGTTTTTT
d_call: -; j_call: TRBJ2-1; clone_size: -; v_call: TRBV19; cdr3_aa: CATKSWDPTEFF; cdr3_nt: TGTGCCACAAAGTCGTGGGACCCTACGGAGTTCTTC
d_call: TRBD2; j_call: TRBJ2-7; clone_size: -; v_call: TRBV12-3/TRBV12-4; cdr3_aa: CASTGTSGRREQYF; cdr3_nt: TGTGCCAGCACCGGGACTAGCGGGAGGCGCGAGCAGTACTTC
d_call: TRBD2; j_call: TRBJ2-7; clone_size: -; v_call: TRBV12-3/TRBV12-4; cdr3_aa: CASGMELARYEQYF; cdr3_nt: TGTGCCAGCGGCATGGAACTAGCGAGGTACGAGCAGTACTTC
d_call: -; j_call: TRBJ2-2; clone_size: -; v_call: TRBV25-1; cdr3_aa: CASSETWVGELFF; cdr3_nt: TGTGCCAGCAGTGAAACTTGGGTCGGGGAGCTGTTTTTT
d_call: TRBD1; j_call: TRBJ1-1; clone_size: few; v_call: TRBV12-3/TRBV12-4; cdr3_aa: CASSARQGVNTEAFF; cdr3_nt: TGTGCCAGCAGTGCCAGACAGGGCGTGAACACTGAAGCTTTCTTT
d_call: -; j_call: TRBJ1-1; clone_size: -; v_call: TRBV29-1; cdr3_aa: CSVEDQRGEAFF; cdr3_nt: TGCAGCGTTGAAGATCAGAGGGGGGAAGCTTTCTTT
d_call: TRBD2; j_call: TRBJ2-7; clone_size: many; v_call: TRBV29-1; cdr3_aa: CSVEGSGRESEQYF; cdr3_nt: TGCAGCGTTGAAGGAAGCGGGAGAGAAAGCGAGCAGTACTTC
d_call: TRBD2; j_call: TRBJ2-1; clone_size: -; v_call: TRBV9; cdr3_aa: CASSVGAGGPWEQFF; cdr3_nt: TGTGCCAGCAGCGTAGGTGCGGGAGGGCCATGGGAGCAGTTCTTC
d_call: TRBD2; j_call: TRBJ2-1; clone_size: few; v_call: TRBV5-1; cdr3_aa: CASSLGGLAGGSSYNEQFF; cdr3_nt: TGCGCCAGCAGCTTGGGGGGACTAGCGGGGGGAAGCTCCTACAATGAGCAGTTCTTC
d_call: TRBD1; j_call: TRBJ1-3; clone_size: -; v_call: TRBV12-3/TRBV12-4; cdr3_aa: CASGSSGTVSGNTIYF; cdr3_nt: TGTGCCAGCGGTTCCTCGGGGACAGTCTCTGGAAACACCATATATTTT
d_call: TRBD2; j_call: TRBJ2-1; clone_size: -; v_call: TRBV7-3; cdr3_aa: CASSLQWTSGKVYEQFF; cdr3_nt: TGTGCCAGCAGCCTTCAATGGACTAGCGGGAAGGTATATGAGCAGTTCTTC
d_call: -; j_call: TRBJ2-7; clone_size: few; v_call: TRBV10-3; cdr3_aa: CAISESGGYEQYF; cdr3_nt: TGTGCCATCAGTGAGTCAGGAGGGTACGAGCAGTACTTC
d_call: TRBD1; j_call: TRBJ1-1; clone_size: -; v_call: TRBV7-9; cdr3_aa: CASSLPGQGAGTEAFF; cdr3_nt: TGTGCCAGCAGCTTACCGGGACAGGGGGCTGGCACTGAAGCTTTCTTT
d_call: TRBD1; j_call: TRBJ2-7; clone_size: -; v_call: TRBV4-1; cdr3_aa: CASSQPGQGAEEQYF; cdr3_nt: TGCGCCAGCAGCCAACCGGGACAGGGGGCTGAGGAGCAGTACTTC
d_call: TRBD2; j_call: TRBJ2-1; clone_size: few; v_call: TRBV7-2; cdr3_aa: CASSRTGTSSEQFF; cdr3_nt: TGTGCCAGCAGCAGAACCGGGACTAGCTCTGAGCAGTTCTTC
d_call: TRBD2; j_call: TRBJ2-7; clone_size: -; v_call: TRBV19; cdr3_aa: CASSTSASGNSYEQYF; cdr3_nt: TGTGCCAGTAGTACCTCGGCTAGCGGGAACTCCTACGAGCAGTACTTC
d_call: TRBD2; j_call: TRBJ2-7; clone_size: -; v_call: TRBV5-1; cdr3_aa: CASSFGTSGRASYEQYF; cdr3_nt: TGCGCCAGCAGCTTCGGGACTAGCGGGAGGGCCTCCTACGAGCAGTACTTC
d_call: -; j_call: TRBJ1-2; clone_size: -; v_call: TRBV27; cdr3_aa: CASSPGIGMVYTF; cdr3_nt: TGTGCCAGCAGTCCCGGGATTGGGATGGTCTACACCTTC
d_call: -; j_call: TRBJ1-6; clone_size: few; v_call: TRBV5-1; cdr3_aa: CASRMPGTENSPLHF; cdr3_nt: TGCGCCAGCAGGATGCCCGGGACCGAGAATTCACCCCTCCACTTT
d_call: -; j_call: TRBJ2-2; clone_size: few; v_call: TRBV20-1; cdr3_aa: CSARELASTGELFF; cdr3_nt: TGCAGTGCTAGAGAACTAGCATCCACCGGGGAGCTGTTTTTT
d_call: -; j_call: TRBJ1-6; clone_size: -; v_call: TRBV7-3; cdr3_aa: CASSIDPTGPLHF; cdr3_nt: TGTGCCAGCAGCATAGATCCGACAGGTCCCCTCCACTTT
d_call: -; j_call: TRBJ2-3; clone_size: -; v_call: TRBV29-1; cdr3_aa: CSGSPSTDTQYF; cdr3_nt: TGCAGCGGTTCTCCTAGCACAGATACGCAGTATTTT
d_call: -; j_call: TRBJ2-7; clone_size: few; v_call: TRBV29-1; cdr3_aa: CSVEDRGRAATYEQYF; cdr3_nt: TGCAGCGTTGAAGATCGAGGGCGAGCGGCCACCTACGAGCAGTACTTC
d_call: -; j_call: TRBJ2-1; clone_size: -; v_call: TRBV12-3/TRBV12-4; cdr3_aa: CASSLVLEPGRRGEQFF; cdr3_nt: TGTGCCAGCAGTCTAGTCCTAGAACCCGGTAGAAGGGGTGAGCAGTTCTTC
d_call: -; j_call: TRBJ2-7; clone_size: many; v_call: TRBV4-2; cdr3_aa: CASSQDILVPYEQYF; cdr3_nt: TGTGCCAGCAGCCAAGATATCCTAGTCCCCTACGAGCAGTACTTC
d_call: TRBD2; j_call: TRBJ2-3; clone_size: -; v_call: TRBV20-1; cdr3_aa: CSARELAKTSTDTQYF; cdr3_nt: TGCAGTGCTAGAGAACTAGCGAAAACTAGCACAGATACGCAGTATTTT
d_call: TRBD2; j_call: TRBJ2-3; clone_size: -; v_call: TRBV3-1; cdr3_aa: CASSQASGRGADTQYF; cdr3_nt: TGTGCCAGCAGCCAGGCGAGCGGGAGGGGGGCAGATACGCAGTATTTT
d_call: TRBD1; j_call: TRBJ2-1; clone_size: few; v_call: TRBV4-2; cdr3_aa: CASSQDGGTGGYNEQFF; cdr3_nt: TGTGCCAGCAGCCAAGATGGTGGGACAGGGGGGTACAATGAGCAGTTCTTC
d_call: -; j_call: TRBJ2-1; clone_size: -; v_call: TRBV7-6; cdr3_aa: CASSLDRISYNEQFF; cdr3_nt: TGTGCCAGCAGCTTGGACCGCATCTCATACAATGAGCAGTTCTTC